The rows below give T cell receptor beta chains drawn from one sample of a study of CD8+ T cells in alopecia areata. This table comes from immunoSEQ multiplex PCR, and its TCRdb copy is limited to in-frame clones, with some not included. The sample records 70,000 to 95,000 clones, 51% being singletons. The sequenced material came from NKG2D-high CD8+ T cells sorted from blood. All receptors derive from a human donor with alopecia areata. Each CDR3 is given with its conserved first and last residue.

CDR3 | J | V
CASSRPSYEQYF | TRBJ2-7 | TRBV27
CASSQDPTAYGYTF | TRBJ1-2 | TRBV4-1
CSAESGAGELFF | TRBJ2-2 | TRBV29-1
CASSQDGEQYF | TRBJ2-7 | TRBV4-3
CSVPTAFVEGYTF | TRBJ1-2 | TRBV29-1
CASRPLSGGPRNEQFF | TRBJ2-1 | TRBV2
CASSQGNQPQHF | TRBJ1-5 | TRBV6-5
CASSRLAGVYEQYF | TRBJ2-7 | TRBV27
CSGGLAGVNEQFF | TRBJ2-1 | TRBV29-1
CASSAGTHTEAFF | TRBJ1-1 | TRBV5-4
CSVEPSRQVGYTEAFF | TRBJ1-1 | TRBV29-1
CASSLGSYEQYF | TRBJ2-7 | TRBV11-2
CASGLAGSYQETQYF | TRBJ2-5 | TRBV2
CASTSPGGSGANVLTF | TRBJ2-6 | TRBV19
CASSTSGKDTQYF | TRBJ2-3 | TRBV27
CASSSRLAPHEQYF | TRBJ2-7 | TRBV9
CASSPSGNQPQHF | TRBJ1-5 | TRBV7-9
CASRGNDQETQYF | TRBJ2-5 | TRBV14
CASSLRRTSTDTQYF | TRBJ2-3 | TRBV11-2
CASSGAFSYEQYF | TRBJ2-7 | TRBV2
CASSQPDEGTEAFF | TRBJ1-1 | TRBV4-2
CASSEGNSPLHF | TRBJ1-6 | TRBV7-2
CASKGREGETQYF | TRBJ2-5 | TRBV27
CSVPHAETQYF | TRBJ2-5 | TRBV29-1
CASSQEVGRFDEQYF | TRBJ2-7 | TRBV4-1
CATQDGGLSYEQYF | TRBJ2-7 | TRBV15
CASSPSRGGRAENEQFF | TRBJ2-1 | TRBV13
CSVELADLSGNTIYF | TRBJ1-3 | TRBV29-1